These T cell receptor beta chains were read from a single sample in a study of cytomegalovirus exposure and HLA in healthy donors. Libraries were prepared by immunoSEQ multiplex PCR; TCRdb keeps only in-frame clonotypes and omits some of them. The repertoire holds about 94,000 clones, with around 74% as singletons. Sample: PBMCs. These receptors were collected from a man between 40 and 49 years old in good health and CMV-seropositive. Both conserved end residues are part of each CDR3. A D gene is named only where the DNA matches it firmly. Size values are once, few and many counts, or a class for expanded clones, and some rows have none.

>.|TRBV2|once|TRBJ2-3
CASRAQLVSDTQYF
TGTGCCAGCAGGGCTCAACTAGTTTCGGATACGCAGTATTTT
>.|TRBV9|few|TRBJ1-2
CASSPDINYGYTF
TGTGCCAGCAGCCCGGACATTAACTATGGCTACACCTTC
>TRBD1|TRBV11-3|.|TRBJ2-3
CASSLGTGLRDTQYF
TGTGCCAGCAGCTTGGGGACAGGGTTACGAGATACGCAGTATTTT
>TRBD1|TRBV7-8|.|TRBJ1-4
CASSLLQGINEKLFF
TGTGCCAGCAGCTTACTACAGGGGATTAATGAAAAACTGTTTTTT
>TRBD2|TRBV7-2|.|TRBJ2-7
CASSPSGRSSYEQYF
TGTGCCAGCAGCCCTAGCGGGAGGAGCTCCTACGAGCAGTACTTC
>.|TRBV9|once|TRBJ2-7
CASSAGGGTGTYEQYF
TGTGCCAGCAGCGCAGGGGGAGGGACAGGAACCTACGAGCAGTACTTC
>.|TRBV6-4|.|TRBJ1-5
CASSEGGPFIQPQHF
TGTGCCAGCAGTGAGGGGGGGCCGTTCATTCAGCCCCAGCATTTT
>TRBD1|TRBV6-5|once|TRBJ1-2
CASSYDRAHYGYTF
TGTGCCAGCAGTTACGACAGGGCTCACTATGGCTACACCTTC
>TRBD1|TRBV2|.|TRBJ2-5
CASSEGGWGQGVETQYF
TGTGCCAGCAGTGAAGGGGGTTGGGGACAGGGTGTGGAGACCCAGTACTTC
>TRBD1|TRBV6-5|few|TRBJ1-1
CASSKPGGYSAFF
TGTGCCAGCAGCAAACCAGGGGGTTACTCTGCTTTCTTT
>.|TRBV2|.|TRBJ2-1
CASSPPLATRYNEQFF
TGTGCCAGCAGTCCACCACTAGCAACCAGATACAATGAGCAGTTCTTC
>TRBD1|TRBV4-2|.|TRBJ2-3
CASSQTLDSQGADTQYF
TGTGCCAGCAGCCAAACACTGGACAGCCAGGGGGCAGATACGCAGTATTTT
>TRBD2|TRBV10-3|.|TRBJ2-1
CAISESPLSGTSGYNEQFF
TGTGCCATCAGTGAGTCACCCCTCTCCGGGACTAGCGGTTACAATGAGCAGTTCTTC
>.|TRBV6-5|.|TRBJ1-4
CASSYASAEKLFF
TGTGCCAGCAGTTACGCCAGTGCAGAAAAACTGTTTTTT
>TRBD2|TRBV4-2|.|TRBJ2-1
CASSQDGRGGLQVEQFF
TGTGCCAGCAGCCAAGACGGGCGGGGGGGCCTGCAGGTTGAGCAGTTCTTC
>.|TRBV4-2|.|TRBJ1-4
CASSQEGQGNEKLFF
TGTGCCAGCAGCCAAGAGGGCCAGGGAAATGAAAAACTGTTTTTT
>.|TRBV11-2|.|TRBJ2-5
CASSLGGQETQYF
TGTGCCAGCAGCTTGGGGGGCCAAGAGACCCAGTACTTC
>.|TRBV7-3|.|TRBJ1-2
CASSQSGGAYGYTF
TGTGCCAGCAGCCAGAGTGGGGGCGCCTATGGCTACACCTTC
>TRBD1|TRBV28|.|TRBJ2-7
CASSLGTDYEQYF
TGTGCCAGCAGCCTAGGGACAGACTACGAGCAGTACTTC
>.|TRBV6-5|.|TRBJ2-2
CASSLRVARWELFF
TGTGCCAGCAGCCTGAGGGTAGCGAGATGGGAGCTGTTTTTT
>.|TRBV9|.|TRBJ1-6
CASSVGGSSYNSPLHF
TGTGCCAGCAGCGTAGGAGGAAGCTCCTATAATTCACCCCTCCACTTT
>.|TRBV6-5|.|TRBJ2-1
CASSYVGGEQFF
TGTGCCAGCAGTTACGTCGGAGGTGAGCAGTTCTTC
>.|TRBV7-9|.|TRBJ1-4
CASSLSTGTNEKLFF
TGTGCCAGCAGCCTTTCCACAGGAACTAATGAAAAACTGTTTTTT
>.|TRBV18|few|TRBJ1-2
CASSNSMRLGQAGVYGYTF
TGTGCCAGCTCAAACAGCATGCGTCTTGGGCAGGCGGGAGTCTATGGCTACACCTTC
>.|TRBV9|few|TRBJ1-3
CASSVQGTGNTIYF
TGTGCCAGCAGCGTACAGGGGACCGGAAACACCATATATTTT
>.|TRBV7-2|.|TRBJ2-7
CASSPPNRDSYEQYF
TGTGCCAGCAGCCCCCCGAACCGCGACTCCTACGAGCAGTACTTC
>.|TRBV4-3|.|TRBJ1-4
CASSQERLGATNEKLFF
TGCGCCAGCAGCCAAGAACGGTTGGGGGCGACTAATGAAAAACTGTTTTTT
>.|TRBV7-9|.|TRBJ2-7
CASSLGGANHEQYF
TGTGCCAGCAGCTTAGGGGGCGCAAACCACGAGCAGTACTTC
>.|TRBV11-3|few|TRBJ1-2
CASRQGWDYGYTF
TGTGCCAGCCGCCAGGGCTGGGACTATGGCTACACCTTC
>TRBD1|TRBV19|.|TRBJ1-1
CASSLTGGTEAFF
TGTGCCAGTAGTTTGACAGGGGGCACTGAAGCTTTCTTT
>TRBD1|TRBV6-1|.|TRBJ1-2
CASSGGRGSYGYTF
TGTGCCAGCAGTGGAGGCAGGGGGAGCTATGGCTACACCTTC
>TRBD2|TRBV4-1|.|TRBJ2-2
CASSPGGGTGELFF
TGCGCCAGCAGCCCCGGGGGGGGGACCGGGGAGCTGTTTTTT
>TRBD1|TRBV4-1|.|TRBJ2-5
CASSLGAGQGRETQYF
TGCGCCAGCAGCCTGGGGGCGGGACAGGGAAGAGAGACCCAGTACTTC
>TRBD1|TRBV9|.|TRBJ2-5
CASSVGGQGNLGETQYF
TGTGCCAGCAGCGTAGGCGGACAGGGAAATCTAGGGGAGACCCAGTACTTC
>.|TRBV7-9|once|TRBJ2-7
CASSMTGASYEQYF
TGTGCCAGCAGTATGACAGGAGCCTCCTACGAGCAGTACTTC
>.|TRBV12-2|.|TRBJ2-3
CASRFSKRDRKEPTDTQYF
TGTGCAAGTCGCTTCTCCAAACGGGACAGGAAAGAACCCACAGATACGCAGTATTTT
>TRBD2|TRBV2|.|TRBJ2-1
CASSPKAGGGHNEQFF
TGTGCCAGCAGTCCTAAAGCGGGAGGAGGCCACAATGAGCAGTTCTTC
>.|TRBV27|.|TRBJ1-1
CASSLRRDAEAFF
TGTGCCAGCAGTTTACGGCGGGACGCTGAAGCTTTCTTT
>TRBD1|TRBV5-5|.|TRBJ1-6
CASSLTGQGLTSPLHF
TGTGCCAGCAGCTTGACCGGACAGGGGTTGACTTCACCCCTCCACTTT
>.|TRBV11-3|.|TRBJ2-7
CASSLDRRRGHEQYF
TGTGCCAGCAGCTTAGATCGGCGTAGGGGTCACGAGCAGTACTTC
>.|TRBV5-8|.|TRBJ2-2
CASSSGHSYTGELFF
TGTGCCAGCAGCTCCGGACATTCCTACACCGGGGAGCTGTTTTTT
>TRBD2|TRBV7-6|.|TRBJ2-7
CASSLVGLAGNYEQYF
TGTGCCAGCAGCTTAGTAGGACTAGCGGGCAATTACGAGCAGTACTTC
>.|TRBV27|.|TRBJ1-1
CASSYRQRGGMNTEAFF
TGTGCCAGCAGTTACCGACAGAGAGGGGGAATGAACACTGAAGCTTTCTTT
>.|TRBV4-1|few|TRBJ1-1
CASSQDDKRNEAFF
TGCGCCAGCAGCCAAGATGACAAAAGGAATGAAGCTTTCTTT
>.|TRBV9|few|TRBJ1-5
CASSVDGANQPQHF
TGTGCCAGCAGCGTAGATGGAGCTAATCAGCCCCAGCATTTT
>.|TRBV5-6|.|TRBJ1-1
CASSLSGGYFTEAFF
TGTGCCAGCAGCTTGTCCGGCGGTTATTTCACTGAAGCTTTCTTT
>TRBD2|TRBV11-3|.|TRBJ2-1
CASSLDSGSSSSEQFF
TGTGCCAGCAGCTTAGACAGCGGGAGTAGCTCCAGTGAGCAGTTCTTC
>.|TRBV10-3|.|TRBJ1-1
CAISDGPGTEAFF
TGTGCCATCAGTGACGGTCCTGGCACTGAAGCTTTCTTT
>.|TRBV27|.|TRBJ2-2
CASSLEGHTGELFF
TGTGCCAGCAGTTTGGAGGGGCACACCGGGGAGCTGTTTTTT